The 18 T cell receptor beta chains below all came from one sample that was sequenced in a study of beta chain features in type 1 diabetes. Study-level results: Type 1 diabetes patients showed a moderate but significant shortening of TCRB CDR3s in all four CD4+ subsets.

The study reverse transcribed the entire isolated RNA, so it sequenced expressed TCRB transcripts. Generated by immunoSEQ multiplex PCR, the TCRdb table keeps only in-frame clones and is missing some. The table lists hundreds of thousands of clones, 13% of them singletons. Their specific antigens are unknown. Source material: naive CD4+ T cells from blood. These receptors all come from a man younger than 30 with type 1 diabetes.

The chain links TRBV6-5 to TRBJ2-4; D is possibly TRBD1 (6 bases). Germline values: CDR1 MNHEY, CDR2 SVGAGI. V lost 7 bases and J lost 0, with 13 bases in between. The CDR3 is made up of 15 amino acids. The CDR3, as DNA: TGTGCCAGCAAGGGGGACACACTAGCCAAAAACATTCAGTACTTC. It encodes CASKGDTLAKNIQYF.

To note about this clone: At one end the junction does not follow the germline gene, possibly because of a read error. In nucleotides, the CDR3 is TGTGCTAGCAGCCAGGGGGCGTACAATGAGCAGTTCTTC. Amino acid sequence: CASSQGAYNEQFF. The rearrangement uses TRBV7-7 and TRBJ2-1; 8 nucleotides match TRBD1. This CDR3 spans 13 amino acids. In germline, CDR1 is SSHAT, CDR2 FNYEAQ (reference sequence).

V gene TRBV28 combines with J gene TRBJ2-1, with 7 bases lining up with TRBD2. Trimming cost V 3 bases and J 2 bases; bases outside gene matches: 1. Germline V gene sequence: CDR1 MDHEN, CDR2 SYDVKM. This CDR3 contains 14 residues. The CDR3 DNA follows: TGTGCCAGCAGTTTGAGCGGGGCCTACAATGAGCAGTTCTTC. This codes for CASSLSGAYNEQFF.

Turning to this clone: This CDR3 is also generated by other DNA sequences in the sample. The chain links TRBV7-9 to TRBJ1-3, with D unresolved. V was trimmed by 5 bases and J by 4 bases, leaving 9 bases between them. Per the germline V gene, CDR1 is SEHNR and CDR2 is FQNEAQ (reference sequence). CDR3 length: 13 amino acids. CDR3 in amino acids: CASSPSSGNTIYF. The CDR3, as DNA: TGTGCCAGCAGCCCTTCCTCCGGAAACACCATATATTTT. Looking up the rest from reference TRBV7-9 and TRBJ1-3 gives the full variable domain: DTGVSQNPRHKITKRGQNVTFRCDPISEHNRLYWYRQTLGQGPEFLTYFQNEAQLEKSRLLSDRFSAERPKGSFSTLEIQRTEQGDSAMYLCASSPSSGNTIYFGEGSWLTVV.

The chain joins TRBV11-2 to TRBJ2-1; 11 bases agree with TRBD2. Germline assignment: CDR1 SGHAT and CDR2 FQNNGV. V shed 5 bases, J shed 7 bases, and the junction held 13 bases outside the gene matches. CDR3 length: 17 residues. The CDR3 region is CASSPFRLAGGPNEQFF. For the CDR3, the DNA is TGTGCCAGCAGCCCCTTCAGGTTAGCGGGGGGGCCAAATGAGCAGTTCTTC.

V is TRBV7-2 and J is TRBJ2-1; 8 bases map to TRBD2. Germline-derived CDR1 and CDR2 are SGHTA and FQGNSA. Trimming took 5 bases from V and 0 from J; bases not matched to a gene: 9. The CDR3 consists of 17 residues. The CDR3: CASSKGGSGSSYNEQFF. The CDR3 DNA reads TGTGCCAGCAGCAAGGGGGGGAGCGGGAGCTCCTACAATGAGCAGTTCTTC.

The sample holds a few counts of this clone. The chain has TRBV18 and TRBJ1-4; D unclear. Trimming removed 5 bases from V and 2 bases from J, with 18 bases in between. CDR3 length equals 17 residues. Germline values: CDR1 KGHSH, CDR2 LQKENI. CDR3 sequence (DNA): TGTGCCAGCTCATCCTTGACCCTTTCGTCTACTAATGAAAAACTGTTTTTT. Amino acids: CASSSLTLSSTNEKLFF.

This clone occurred a few times. The chain joins TRBV5-1 to TRBJ2-7, with D perhaps matching TRBD1 (6 bases). Germline lookup yields CDR1 SGHRS and CDR2 YFSETQ. CDR3 length: 14 amino acids. Trimming stripped 4 bases from V and 3 bases from J, with 14 bases between. CDR3 loop: CASSQHPQGYEQYF. Written as DNA, the CDR3 is TGCGCCAGCAGCCAGCATCCACAGGGCTACGAGCAGTACTTC.

Only a few counts were recorded for this clone. The chain has TRBV30 and TRBJ1-5; D ambiguous. Trimming stripped 0 bases from V and 4 bases from J, with 13 bases between. The germline CDR1 and CDR2 sequences are GTSNPN and SVGIG (reference sequence). This CDR3 is 15 amino acids long. Written as DNA, the CDR3 is TGTGCCTGGAGTGTAGGAGGGTCGGGGAATCAGCCCCAGCATTTT. Translating gives CAWSVGGSGNQPQHF.

Only a few counts were recorded for this clone. This rearrangement joins TRBV2 to TRBJ1-1; D unclear. Germline V gene sequence: CDR1 SNHLY, CDR2 FYNNEI. The length of the CDR3 is 14 residues. Trimming left V 3 bases short and J 4 bases short, with 12 bases between. The CDR3 DNA is TGTGCCAGCAGTGAGTTTGGGTCGGTCACTGAAGCTTTCTTT. Translated: CASSEFGSVTEAFF.

This clone was picked up a small number of times. The chain links TRBV7-6 to TRBJ2-5; maybe TRBD2 (7 bases). The CDR3 is 16 amino acids. V was clipped by 4 bases and J by 6 bases, with 21 bases between them. Germline loops: CDR1 SGHVS, CDR2 FNYEAQ. CDR3 nucleotides: TGTGCCAGCAGCTCGTCTGGAGGGGGGGCCGCCAAGACCCAGTACTTC. Residues: CASSSSGGGAAKTQYF.

V gene TRBV10-2 combines with J gene TRBJ1-1, with D unclear. Germline CDR1 and CDR2: WSHSY and SAAADI. V lost 0 bases, J lost 4 bases, and 6 bases lay in between. The CDR3 is made up of 13 amino acids. DNA for the CDR3: TGCGCCAGCAGTGAGTCGCTTGGCACTGAAGCTTTCTTT. This codes for CASSESLGTEAFF.

In this sample, this clone turned up once. The chain joins TRBV15 to TRBJ2-1, with TRBD2 matching 8 bases. Looked up from germline, CDR1 is LNHNV and CDR2 is YYDKDF (reference sequence). The CDR3 extends over 17 amino acids. The V gene end was trimmed by 2 bases and the J gene end by 6 bases; junction bases not matched to a gene: 12. In nucleotides, the CDR3 is TGTGCCACCAGCAGACCCAGCTTCGGGGGGGCCATCAATGAGCAGTTCTTC. Translating it yields CATSRPSFGGAINEQFF.

This clone showed up just a few times. The CDR3 loop is CASSLVVAYEQYF. In DNA form, the CDR3 reads TGTGCCAGCAGCTTAGTTGTCGCCTACGAGCAGTACTTC. The chain combines TRBV7-2 with TRBJ2-7; D is uncertain. The V gene's germline CDR1 is SGHTA and CDR2 FQGNSA. V lost 1 base, J lost 2 bases, and 6 bases lay in between. The CDR3 length is 13 residues.

There are a few counts of this clone. The chain combines TRBV2 with TRBJ2-5, with 11 bases aligning to TRBD2. The V gene's germline CDR1 is SNHLY and CDR2 FYNNEI. The CDR3 has 15 amino acids. With V trimmed by 6 bases and J by 2 bases, 5 bases remained unmatched. Written as DNA, the CDR3 is TGTGCCAGCAGGCTAGCGGGGGGCCTTCAAGAGACCCAGTACTTC. Its protein product is CASRLAGGLQETQYF.

J is TRBJ1-3 and V is TRBV7-9, with no clear D. Deletions cut 1 base from V and 5 bases from J, with 6 bases between. The CDR3 has 13 residues. Germline CDR1 SEHNR, CDR2 FQNEAQ (reference sequence). The CDR3 nucleotides are TGTGCCAGCAGCTTAGGAGGGAGAAACACCATATATTTT. Its translation: CASSLGGRNTIYF.

This clone was detected a few times. The gene calls are TRBV7-8 and TRBJ1-1; 9 nucleotides align to TRBD1. This CDR3 has 16 residues. With 4 bases clipped from V and 5 bases from J, the junction kept 11 bases outside the gene matches. Looked up from germline, CDR1 is SGHVS and CDR2 is FQNEAQ. The CDR3 protein is CASSSQGQGGDTEAFF. The CDR3 region has the DNA TGTGCCAGCAGCTCCCAGGGACAGGGAGGAGATACTGAAGCTTTCTTT.

The chain links TRBV6-5 to TRBJ1-1; possible D gene TRBD1, 6 bases. The V end was cut by 4 bases, the J end by 1 base, with 10 bases between. The CDR3 runs 14 residues. Germline V gene sequence: CDR1 MNHEY, CDR2 SVGAGI. The CDR3 here is CASSFLDRNTEAFF. DNA for the CDR3: TGTGCCAGCAGTTTTCTGGACAGGAACACTGAAGCTTTCTTT.